Listed here are 30 T cell receptor beta chains from one sample, sequenced in a study. One entry per CDR3 protein, called by TCRdb with MiXCR from the 5' RACE reads. The sample lists 30,000 to 40,000 distinct CDR3 sequences, roughly 24% occurring once. Material for sequencing was naive CD4+ T cells sorted from a lymph node. Described subset: naive CD4+ T cells, CD4+CD45RA+CD25-. The receptors come from a female donor with breast cancer.

The V gene is TRBV12-3 or TRBV12-4, the J gene TRBJ2-5, with D perhaps assigned TRBD1 or TRBD2 (5 bases each). V was pared by 6 bases and J by 8 bases, with 19 bases between. CDR3 length equals 14 residues. The DNA for the CDR3 is TGTGCCAGCAGCCAACCGGGACCTCAAGCCACCCAGTACTTC. It translates to CASSQPGPQATQYF.

The chain couples TRBV5-4 to TRBJ2-7, with D possibly being TRBD1 (6 bases). CDR1 and CDR2 (germline): SGHNT, YYREEE (reference sequence). Between the trimmed V and J ends, which lost 4 bases and 2 bases, there was a span of 13 bases. The CDR3 is 14 residues long. DNA of the CDR3: TGTGCCAGCAGCCCCCGGACAGAGGCCTACGAGCAGTACTTC. Amino acids: CASSPRTEAYEQYF.

The chain links TRBV24-1 to TRBJ2-5; TRBD2 matches at 10 bases. V was clipped by 2 bases and J by 4 bases; unmatched bases: 9. The germline V gene encodes CDR1 KGHDR and CDR2 SFDVKD. This CDR3 spans 17 amino acids. The CDR3 is CATSDSVTSGLRETQYF. The DNA of the CDR3 is TGTGCCACCAGTGATTCAGTGACTAGCGGGCTACGAGAGACCCAGTACTTC.

A word on this clonotype: A read error may account for a junction end that differs from germline. V gene TRBV5-6 combines with J gene TRBJ1-4, with TRBD1 identical over 10 bases. The CDR3 has 16 amino acids. Germline V lookup: CDR1 SGHDT, CDR2 YYEEEE. The CDR3 protein is CASSRTGTGADEKPFF. For the CDR3, the DNA is TGTGCCAGCAGCAGAACAGGGACAGGGGCGGATGAAAAACCGTTTTTT.

The sample holds many counts of this clonotype. The chain joins TRBV28 to TRBJ1-6; a weak D match, TRBD1 (5 bases). The germline gives CDR1 MDHEN, CDR2 SYDVKM. CDR3 length equals 14 residues. Trimming left V 5 bases short and J 7 bases short, with 12 bases between. CDR3 nucleotide sequence: TGTGCCAGCAGTCCACGACAGACGAATTCACCCCTCCACTTT. Protein product: CASSPRQTNSPLHF.

This clonotype was found a few times. The rearrangement uses TRBV7-3 and TRBJ2-1; 10 bases agree with TRBD2. Trimming removed 5 bases from V and 0 bases from J; junction bases left unmatched: 10. Germline CDR1 and CDR2: SGHTA and FQGTGA. This CDR3 has 18 amino acids. The CDR3 DNA sequence: TGTGCCAGCAGCCTTCTTAGCGGGAGGCCGAGCTCCTACAATGAGCAGTTCTTC. It yields the protein CASSLLSGRPSSYNEQFF.

The chain joins TRBV20-1 to TRBJ2-3; 8 positions match TRBD2. With V trimmed by 0 bases and J by 3 bases, 5 bases remained unmatched. This CDR3 is built from 15 residues. The germline gives CDR1 DFQATT, CDR2 SNEGSKA (reference sequence). CDR3 residues: CSARDGREETDTQYF. Written as DNA, the CDR3 is TGCAGTGCTAGAGATGGGCGGGAGGAGACAGATACGCAGTATTTT.

This clonotype appeared a few times. This sequence joins TRBV9 and TRBJ2-5; tentative D call: TRBD1 (7 bases). With 4 bases removed from V and 7 bases from J, the gap between germline ends came to 23 bases. This CDR3 region has 16 residues. Germline loops: CDR1 SGDLS, CDR2 YYNGEE. The CDR3 loop reads CASSPLPGGQLGTQYF. The CDR3 DNA reads TGTGCCAGCAGCCCTCTCCCCGGGGGACAGCTCGGGACCCAGTACTTC.

The chain links TRBV5-1 to TRBJ2-1; 7 bases align to TRBD1. CDR3 length equals 14 residues. The germline CDR1 and CDR2 sequences are SGHRS and YFSETQ. V shed 0 bases and J 9 bases; nucleotides not matched to a gene: 6. The CDR3 protein is CASSLGGTEFEQFF. The CDR3 DNA follows: TGCGCCAGCAGCTTGGGGGGGACAGAGTTTGAGCAGTTCTTC. The variable domain in full, completed from reference TRBV5-1 and TRBJ2-1, reads KAGVTQTPRYLIKTRGQQVTLSCSPISGHRSVSWYQQTPGQGLQFLFEYFSETQRNKGNFPGRFSGRQFSNSRSEMNVSTLELGDSALYLCASSLGGTEFEQFFGPGTRLTVL.

This clonotype is termed medium-sized. The V and J genes are TRBV20-1 and TRBJ1-6; no clear D. Germline CDR1 reads DFQATT; CDR2 reads SNEGSKA (reference sequence). Trimming took off 1 base at V and 0 bases at J, with 10 bases between the two ends. The CDR3 length is 16 residues. The CDR3 sequence is CSARGQYLSYNSPLHF. The CDR3 nucleotides read TGCAGTGCTAGAGGACAATACCTCTCCTATAATTCACCCCTCCACTTT.

By sample fraction, this clonotype is medium-sized (0.01 to 0.1%). This chain connects TRBV5-1 to TRBJ2-7; TRBD1 matches at 8 bases. CDR1 and CDR2 from the germline V gene are SGHRS and YFSETQ. V lost 2 bases and J lost 3; bases outside the gene matches: 4. CDR3 length: 14 amino acids. In nucleotides, the CDR3 is TGCGCCAGCAGCTTACAGGGGGAGAGCTACGAGCAGTACTTC. Translation gives CASSLQGESYEQYF.

This chain uses TRBV24-1 with TRBJ1-1, with TRBD1 matching over 7 bases. CDR1 and CDR2 (germline): KGHDR, SFDVKD. The CDR3 has 13 residues. Unmatched junction bases numbered 0, after V lost 3 bases and J lost 3 bases. This CDR3 is CATSDGTDTEAFF. CDR3 bases: TGTGCCACCAGTGATGGGACAGACACTGAAGCTTTCTTT.

This clonotype was observed many times. J is TRBJ1-2 and V is TRBV6-1; TRBD1 might be the D (6 bases). Trimming shortened V by 7 bases and J by 7 bases, and 19 bases separated the two germline ends. The CDR3 spans 14 residues. Per germline, CDR1 MNHNS and CDR2 SASEGT. This CDR3 reads CASIPGTPLGGYTF. CDR3 bases: TGTGCCAGCATCCCCGGGACACCCCTCGGTGGCTACACCTTC.

This clonotype has just a few counts. The chain uses TRBV6-6 and TRBJ1-1, with D maybe TRBD1 (5 bases). Trimming left V 8 bases short and J 1 base short, with 14 bases between. Germline V lookup: CDR1 MNHNY, CDR2 SVGAGI (reference sequence). This CDR3 comprises 14 residues. CDR3 loop: CASRTGIGNTEAFF. In DNA form, the CDR3 reads TGTGCCAGCCGAACAGGTATCGGGAACACTGAAGCTTTCTTT.

The chain is built from TRBV4-1 and TRBJ2-3; 11 bases agree with TRBD2. The V segment lost 5 bases and the J segment 2 bases; nucleotides outside the gene matches: 15. The length of the CDR3 is 19 residues. CDR1 MGHRA and CDR2 YSYEKL come from the germline V gene. CDR3 nucleotide sequence: TGCGCCAGCAGCTTAAGACTAGCGGGGACGACACACAACACAGATACGCAGTATTTT. Its translation: CASSLRLAGTTHNTDTQYF.

Of note for this clonotype: One base away lies a much larger clone, so this may be a sequencing read error. V usage is TRBV11-1 and J usage is TRBJ2-1, with 11 bases aligning to TRBD2. V was pared by 8 bases and J by 9 bases, with 6 bases of the junction left unmatched. The CDR3 consists of 13 residues. The germline gives CDR1 SGHAT, CDR2 FQDESV (reference sequence). In DNA, the CDR3 is TGTGCCAGCCGACTAGCGGGAAACAGTGAGCAGTTCTTC. As protein: CASRLAGNSEQFF.

The chain employs TRBV18 and TRBJ2-1, with TRBD1 matching over 7 bases. Germline V gives CDR1 KGHSH, CDR2 LQKENI. J lost 5 bases, V lost 3 bases, and 10 bases had no gene match. The CDR3 contains 16 residues. As DNA, the CDR3 is TGTGCCAGCTCACCGCCCGGACAGGAATACCACAATGAGCAGTTCTTC. It yields the protein CASSPPGQEYHNEQFF.

By frequency in the sample, this clonotype is medium-sized. The chain employs TRBV5-5 and TRBJ1-1; possible D gene TRBD1, 5 bases. Trimming shortened V by 4 bases and J by 1 base, and 14 bases separated the two germline ends. Germline V gives CDR1 SGHKS, CDR2 YYEKEE (reference sequence). CDR3 size: 15 residues. The CDR3 sequence is CASSAPLDRNTEAFF. The CDR3 coding sequence is TGTGCCAGCAGCGCCCCGCTCGACAGGAACACTGAAGCTTTCTTT.

In this sample, this clonotype turned up a few times. CDR3 coding DNA: TGCAGTGCTATTGCCCTTGCGGGCCTTCACGAGCAGTACTTC. It codes for CSAIALAGLHEQYF. This rearrangement joins TRBV20-1 to TRBJ2-7, with D possibly being TRBD2 (5 bases). This CDR3 has 14 residues. Trimming took off 4 bases at V and 5 bases at J, with 18 bases between the two ends. Germline-derived CDR1 and CDR2 are DFQATT and SNEGSKA (reference sequence).

The gene calls are TRBV7-9 and TRBJ2-5, with D possibly matching TRBD1 (6 bases). This CDR3 is 13 amino acids long. Trimming removed 4 bases at V and 3 bases at J, with 9 bases between. Germline V lookup: CDR1 SEHNR, CDR2 FQNEAQ (reference sequence). The CDR3 region is CASSSGEEETQYF. The CDR3 bases are TGTGCCAGCAGCTCAGGGGAAGAAGAGACCCAGTACTTC.

This clonotype was detected only a few times. The chain recombines TRBV4-1 with TRBJ2-3; no firm D call. V gave up 0 bases and J gave up 3 bases, with 13 bases separating them. Germline V gives CDR1 MGHRA, CDR2 YSYEKL. This CDR3 is built from 16 residues. In DNA form, the CDR3 reads TGCGCCAGCAGCCAAGATCGGACCCAACCGACAGATACGCAGTATTTT. This codes for CASSQDRTQPTDTQYF.

V and J are TRBV4-1 and TRBJ2-7; tentatively, D is TRBD1 (6 bases). The CDR3 length is 13 residues. Germline-derived CDR1 and CDR2 are MGHRA and YSYEKL. V was shortened by 4 bases and J by 7 bases, with 14 bases between the two germline ends. The CDR3 reads CASSRTGFEEQYF. The CDR3, as DNA: TGCGCCAGCAGCCGAACAGGGTTTGAAGAGCAGTACTTC.

The chain couples TRBV12-3 or TRBV12-4 to TRBJ2-3; tentative D call: TRBD2 (6 bases). CDR3 length: 16 residues. The V gene lost 1 base and the J gene lost 2 bases, with 13 bases spanning the gap. The chain's CDR3 is CASSLGASALTDTQYF. The CDR3 DNA reads TGTGCCAGCAGTTTAGGGGCTAGCGCCCTCACAGATACGCAGTATTTT.

This clonotype occurred a few times. CDR3 in DNA: TGTGCCAGCAGGCGGACTAGGGGTAACACCGGGGAGCTGTTTTTT. Translation gives CASRRTRGNTGELFF. J is TRBJ2-2 and V is TRBV12-3 or TRBV12-4; 7 bases are a match to TRBD2. The CDR3 is 15 residues long. Losses at the gene ends were 6 bases for V and 2 bases for J; bases not matched to a gene: 6.

This clonotype was counted a few times. This chain joins TRBV12-3 or TRBV12-4 and TRBJ1-4; D call uncertain. The ends were cut back, 6 bases at V and 4 bases at J, with 12 bases in the middle. The CDR3 extends over 14 amino acids. The CDR3, as DNA: TGTGCCAGCAGAGTCTCGCGTCGTAATGAAAAACTGTTTTTT. It yields the protein CASRVSRRNEKLFF.

This clonotype is categorized as medium-sized. V is TRBV9 and J is TRBJ2-1, with 10 bases matching TRBD2. Germline trimming cut 1 base from V and 9 bases from J; bases unmatched to any gene: 7. The CDR3 totals 15 residues. Germline loops: CDR1 SGDLS, CDR2 YYNGEE. The CDR3 DNA is TGTGCCAGCAGCGTATTAGCGGGAGGCTTGGGTGAGCAGTTCTTC. It yields the protein CASSVLAGGLGEQFF.

DNA for the CDR3: TGTGCCAGCTCACCCCCGGGACAGGGGGGTGCAGATACGCAGTATTTT. This codes for CASSPPGQGGADTQYF. This chain links TRBV18 with TRBJ2-3; 11 nucleotides line up with TRBD1. The CDR3 runs 16 residues. Germline V gene data show CDR1 as KGHSH and CDR2 as LQKENI. Losses at the gene ends were 3 bases for V and 4 bases for J; bases not matched to a gene: 6.

The chain employs TRBV4-3 and TRBJ2-3, with 15 bases that match TRBD2. This CDR3 region has 16 residues. Germline-derived CDR1 and CDR2 are LGHNA and YSLEER. V lost 5 bases, J lost 5 bases, and 5 bases stayed unmatched. The CDR3 coding sequence is TGCGCCAGCAGCTTCGGACTAGCGGGAGGGGAAGATACGCAGTATTTT. Protein sequence: CASSFGLAGGEDTQYF.

The chain employs TRBV21-1 and TRBJ2-2; the D segment call TRBD1 is taken from the table without a DNA check. TRBV21-1 is termed a pseudogene. The CDR3 covers 14 residues. Written as DNA, the CDR3 is TGTGCCGCGCTTAAGGGGGAGAACACCGGGGAGCTGTTTTTT. As protein: CAALKGENTGELFF.

A few counts support this clonotype. This chain links TRBV6-1 with TRBJ1-5; D call uncertain. Per the germline V gene, CDR1 is MNHNS and CDR2 is SASEGT. With 7 bases removed from V and 0 bases from J, the gap between germline ends came to 13 bases. The CDR3 loop spans 15 amino acids. For the CDR3, the DNA is TGTGCCAGCACCCGGGCCGGGGTTAGCAATCAGCCCCAGCATTTT. It translates to CASTRAGVSNQPQHF.